One and the same sample provided the 28 T cell receptor beta chains below, sequenced in a study of shared clonotypes between healthy human individuals. Repertoires were generated with immunoSEQ multiplex PCR, while TCRdb's copy carries only in-frame clones and drops some. The table has about 2,500,000 clones, just over 90% seen once. The specimen sequenced was naive CD4+ T cells sorted from blood. Subset of the sample: CD45RA+ positively selected. The source of these receptors is a man younger than 30 in good health.

Written as DNA, the CDR3 is TGTGCCAGCAGCCAATTTTCGGGGGCTGGAAACACCATATATTTT. It encodes CASSQFSGAGNTIYF. The chain links TRBV16 to TRBJ1-3, with TRBD1 as a possible D gene (5 bases). The length of the CDR3 is 15 residues. Looked up from germline, CDR1 is KGHSY and CDR2 is FQNENV. The V end was cut by 1 base, the J end by 2 bases, with 9 bases between. Full variable domain (missing parts from reference TRBV16 and TRBJ1-3): GEEVAQTPKHLVRGEGQKAKLYCAPIKGHSYVFWYQQVLKNEFKFLISFQNENVFDETGMPKERFSAKCLPNSPCSLEIQATKLEDSAVYFCASSQFSGAGNTIYFGEGSWLTVV.

This clone was seen a handful of times. In nucleotides, the CDR3 is TGTGCCAGCCGCCCCGGTGGGGGAAACTATGGCTACACCTTC. Its translation is CASRPGGGNYGYTF. The genes are TRBV28 and TRBJ1-2; perhaps TRBD1 as D (5 bases). The V gene's germline CDR1 is MDHEN and CDR2 SYDVKM. V shed 8 bases and J shed 2 bases, with 15 bases lying between them. The CDR3 is 14 amino acids.

This clone was counted a few times. The chain combines TRBV6-1 with TRBJ1-2; TRBD1 aligns across 7 bases. V lost 7 bases and J lost 9; bases outside the gene matches: 14. Germline V gene lookup returns CDR1 MNHNS and CDR2 SASEGT. The CDR3 is 14 residues long. The CDR3 here is CASTPGQPAGSYTF. In nucleotides, the CDR3 is TGTGCCAGCACCCCGGGACAGCCAGCTGGAAGCTACACCTTC.

The chain uses TRBV7-6 and TRBJ2-2, with 7 bases matching TRBD1. The germline V gene has CDR1 SGHVS and CDR2 FNYEAQ. J lost 2 bases, V lost 4 bases, and 7 bases had no gene match. There are 16 residues in the CDR3. The CDR3, as DNA: TGTGCCAGCAGCTCCGGGACAGCGGCCAACACCGGGGAGCTGTTTTTT. It codes for CASSSGTAANTGELFF.

This rearrangement joins TRBV14 to TRBJ1-1; D ambiguous. The germline CDR1 and CDR2 sequences are SGHDN and FVKESK. CDR3 length equals 13 residues. V dropped 4 bases and J dropped 9 bases, with 15 bases sitting between them. The CDR3 nucleotides read TGTGCCAGCAGCCTTGACTGGGAGGGTCAAGCTTTCTTT. Its translation is CASSLDWEGQAFF.

The chain joins TRBV2 to TRBJ1-4, with 8 nucleotides matching TRBD1. CDR3 size: 15 residues. Germline V gives CDR1 SNHLY, CDR2 FYNNEI. V lost 4 bases, J lost 5 bases, and 6 bases stayed unmatched. Here the CDR3 reads CASSAGTGRNEKLFF. The CDR3 nucleotides are TGTGCCAGCAGTGCGGGGACAGGACGAAATGAAAAACTGTTTTTT. Filled out from reference TRBV2 and TRBJ1-4, the complete variable domain reads EPEVTQTPSHQVTQMGQEVILRCVPISNHLYFYWYRQILGQKVEFLVSFYNNEISEKSEIFDDQFSVERPDGSNFTLKIRSTKLEDSAMYFCASSAGTGRNEKLFFGSGTQLSVL.

This chain links TRBV6-6 with TRBJ2-7; D is unresolved. Trimming pared 0 bases from V and 1 base from J, leaving 10 bases between. This CDR3 spans 15 amino acids. Germline V gene sequence: CDR1 MNHNY, CDR2 SVGAGI (reference sequence). CDR3: CASSYSRSTSYEQYF. DNA for the CDR3: TGTGCCAGCAGTTACTCCCGGTCGACTTCCTACGAGCAGTACTTC.

The CDR3 sequence: CASPPPGDTGELFF. The CDR3 DNA is TGTGCCAGTCCCCCCCCAGGGGACACCGGGGAGCTGTTTTTT. The chain joins TRBV19 to TRBJ2-2; D might be TRBD1 (6 bases). The germline V gene encodes CDR1 LNHDA and CDR2 SQIVND (reference sequence). The CDR3 contains 14 residues. The V end was cut by 8 bases, the J end by 3 bases, with 13 bases between.

The V and J genes are TRBV5-1 and TRBJ2-7; no firm D call. Germline CDR1 SGHRS, CDR2 YFSETQ. The CDR3 is 14 residues long. Deletions cut 4 bases from V and 0 bases from J, with 11 bases between. The CDR3 bases are TGCGCCAGCAGCGGGTACCACAGCTCCTACGAGCAGTACTTC. Encoded protein: CASSGYHSSYEQYF.

This sequence joins TRBV6-6 and TRBJ2-5; the match to TRBD1 covers 12 bases. CDR1 MNHNY and CDR2 SVGAGI come from the germline V gene (reference sequence). This CDR3 region has 14 residues. The V and J ends lost 9 bases and 5 bases, in that order; junction bases with no gene match: 7. CDR3 in DNA: TGTGCCAGTCGGGACAGGGGGCGGGGGGAGACCCAGTACTTC. As protein: CASRDRGRGETQYF.

The rearrangement links TRBV20-1 to TRBJ1-6; tentative D call: TRBD1 (6 bases). V was shortened by 5 bases and J by 14 bases, with 10 bases between the two germline ends. The germline V gene encodes CDR1 DFQATT and CDR2 SNEGSKA (reference sequence). The CDR3 covers 10 residues. CDR3 nucleotide sequence: TGCAGTGCTTGGGGGCAGGCCCTCCACTTT. Translating it yields CSAWGQALHF.

This sequence joins TRBV2 and TRBJ1-2; D ambiguous. The ends were cut back, 7 bases at V and 5 bases at J, with 17 bases in the middle. The CDR3 runs 14 residues. Germline CDR1 and CDR2: SNHLY and FYNNEI. CDR3 DNA sequence: TGTGCCAGCAAAGACCAAGGTGGCGGATATGGCTACACCTTC. Translating it yields CASKDQGGGYGYTF.

The chain uses TRBV5-4 and TRBJ1-2; 9 bases are shared with TRBD1. After removal of 5 bases from V and 7 bases from J, the junction contained 6 bases not matched to a gene. Germline values: CDR1 SGHNT, CDR2 YYREEE (reference sequence). The CDR3 length is 13 residues. CDR3 loop: CASRRTGETGYTF. In nucleotides, the CDR3 is TGTGCCAGCAGGAGGACAGGGGAAACTGGCTACACCTTC.

The chain employs TRBV5-6 and TRBJ1-4, with 7 positions matching TRBD1. The CDR3 spans 17 residues. V lost 2 bases to trimming and J lost 7 bases; unmatched junction nucleotides: 14. CDR1 SGHDT and CDR2 YYEEEE come from the germline V gene. This CDR3 is CASSLMRFLGQAEKLFF. In DNA form, the CDR3 reads TGTGCCAGCAGCTTAATGAGGTTTTTAGGACAGGCTGAAAAACTGTTTTTT.

The chain employs TRBV30 and TRBJ2-5; D may correspond to TRBD1 or TRBD2 (6 bases each). The length of the CDR3 is 13 residues. Trimming removed 7 bases from V and 5 bases from J, with 17 bases in between. Germline-derived CDR1 and CDR2 are GTSNPN and SVGIG (reference sequence). CDR3 in amino acids: CAYEWGAGETQYF. The CDR3 nucleotides read TGTGCCTACGAATGGGGGGCGGGGGAGACCCAGTACTTC.

The J gene is TRBJ2-7, the V gene TRBV11-2; D ambiguous. The CDR3 length is 16 residues. CDR1 is SGHAT, CDR2 FQNNGV, per germline. V was clipped by 3 bases and J by 0 bases, with 15 bases between them. In nucleotides, the CDR3 is TGTGCCAGCAGCTTTCCTGGTAGGGCCCCCTCCTACGAGCAGTACTTC. It is translated as CASSFPGRAPSYEQYF.

CDR3 region: CASSLEPLAGHVYF. As DNA, the CDR3 is TGTGCCAGCAGCTTAGAACCCCTAGCGGGACACGTATATTTT. The rearrangement joins TRBV7-2 to TRBJ2-3, with 9 nucleotides matching TRBD2. The germline V gene has CDR1 SGHTA and CDR2 FQGNSA. Losses at the gene ends were 1 base for V and 15 bases for J; bases not matched to a gene: 11. The CDR3 extends over 14 amino acids.

The rearrangement joins TRBV27 to TRBJ1-3; D gene unclear. This CDR3 is 15 amino acids long. The V end was cut by 2 bases, the J end by 0 bases, with 8 bases between. Germline loops: CDR1 MNHEY, CDR2 SMNVEV (reference sequence). Here the CDR3 DNA reads TGTGCCAGCAGTTTAACCTATAACTCTGGAAACACCATATATTTT. Translation: CASSLTYNSGNTIYF.

The chain uses TRBV10-3 and TRBJ2-6; 7 bases agree with TRBD1. CDR3 length: 15 amino acids. The J segment lost 0 bases and the V segment lost 11 bases, leaving 7 bases of the junction unmatched. The germline gives CDR1 ENHRY, CDR2 SYGVKD. CDR3 protein: CASIRDSSGANVLTF. CDR3 nucleotides: TGTGCCTCCATCCGGGACAGCTCTGGGGCCAACGTCCTGACTTTC.

The rearrangement links TRBV7-9 to TRBJ2-7; D ambiguous. V lost 1 base to trimming and J lost 0 bases, with 7 bases between them. The V gene's germline CDR1 is SEHNR and CDR2 FQNEAQ (reference sequence). The CDR3 covers 14 residues. This CDR3 is CASSLVWGSYEQYF. DNA of the CDR3: TGTGCCAGCAGCTTAGTTTGGGGCTCCTACGAGCAGTACTTC.

This sequence joins TRBV6-5 and TRBJ1-3, with D uncertain. V lost 6 bases, J lost 0 bases, and 9 bases lay in between. The CDR3 spans 14 residues. CDR1 is MNHEY and CDR2 is SVGAGI in the germline V gene. The CDR3 DNA sequence: TGTGCCAGCAGAATGAGCCTCTCTGGAAACACCATATATTTT. This gives the protein CASRMSLSGNTIYF.

The rearrangement links TRBV4-3 to TRBJ2-7, with 13 bases aligning to TRBD2. The CDR3 has 17 residues. Per the germline V gene, CDR1 is LGHNA and CDR2 is YSLEER. The ends lost 0 bases at V and 2 bases at J; junction bases unmatched: 4. The chain's CDR3 is CASSQDLGTSGTYEQYF. DNA of the CDR3: TGCGCCAGCAGCCAAGATCTCGGGACTAGCGGGACCTACGAGCAGTACTTC.

The V gene is TRBV6-6, the J gene TRBJ1-5; no definite D call. From germline, CDR1 is MNHNY and CDR2 SVGAGI (reference sequence). The CDR3 is 15 residues long. V lost 6 bases and J 9 bases, leaving 21 bases between the germline ends. The CDR3 loop is CASSPVSAASGPQHF. CDR3 bases: TGTGCCAGCAGCCCGGTTAGCGCAGCTTCAGGGCCCCAGCATTTT.

The rearrangement links TRBV11-2 to TRBJ1-5; a weak D match, TRBD1 (6 bases). CDR3 size: 15 residues. The V gene's germline CDR1 is SGHAT and CDR2 FQNNGV. Trimming took 1 base from V and 6 from J, leaving 13 bases between them. CDR3 coding DNA: TGTGCCAGCAGCTTAGGGGGGCAGGTCGGTCAGCCCCAGCATTTT. Amino acids: CASSLGGQVGQPQHF.

V usage is TRBV5-4 and J usage is TRBJ2-7, with 13 nucleotides matching TRBD2. V shed 4 bases, J shed 0 bases, and the junction held 7 bases outside the gene matches. CDR1 and CDR2 from the germline V gene are SGHNT and YYREEE (reference sequence). This CDR3 spans 17 amino acids. The CDR3 here is CASSKGLAGFSSYEQYF. In DNA form, the CDR3 reads TGTGCCAGCAGCAAGGGACTAGCGGGATTCAGCTCCTACGAGCAGTACTTC.

This chain connects TRBV4-2 to TRBJ1-2, with D hard to call. The CDR3 has 13 residues. V was shortened by 1 base and J by 8 bases, with 11 bases between the two germline ends. CDR1 and CDR2 (germline): LGHNA, YNFKEQ. As DNA, the CDR3 is TGTGCCAGCAGCCAAGGTCAGGTGTGGGGCTACACCTTC. It encodes CASSQGQVWGYTF.

The chain recombines TRBV19 with TRBJ1-6, with D perhaps matching TRBD1 (5 bases). The CDR3 length is 14 residues. Germline loops: CDR1 LNHDA, CDR2 SQIVND (reference sequence). V was trimmed by 6 bases and J by 7 bases, leaving 13 bases between them. CDR3 amino acids: CASRDVGGNSPLHF. CDR3 in DNA: TGTGCCAGTAGGGACGTCGGGGGGAATTCACCCCTCCACTTT.

The chain uses TRBV6-5 and TRBJ1-4; D is undetermined. CDR1 is MNHEY, CDR2 SVGAGI, per germline. Trimming shortened V by 5 bases and J by 8 bases, and 12 bases separated the two germline ends. The CDR3 covers 13 residues. CDR3 sequence reads: CASSPRGGEKLFF. The CDR3 region has the DNA TGTGCCAGCAGTCCCCGGGGAGGCGAAAAACTGTTTTTT.